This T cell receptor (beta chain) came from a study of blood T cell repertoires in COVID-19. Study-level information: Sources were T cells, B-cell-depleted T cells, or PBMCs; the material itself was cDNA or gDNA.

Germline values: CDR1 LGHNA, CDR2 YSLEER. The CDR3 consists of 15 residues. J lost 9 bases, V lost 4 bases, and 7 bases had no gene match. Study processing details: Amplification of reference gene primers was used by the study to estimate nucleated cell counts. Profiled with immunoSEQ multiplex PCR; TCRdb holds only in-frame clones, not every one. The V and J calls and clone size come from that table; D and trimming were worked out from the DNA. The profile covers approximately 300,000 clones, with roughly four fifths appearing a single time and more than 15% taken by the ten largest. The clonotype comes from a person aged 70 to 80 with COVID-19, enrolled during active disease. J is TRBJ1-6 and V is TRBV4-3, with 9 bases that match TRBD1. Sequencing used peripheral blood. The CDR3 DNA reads TGCGCCAGCAGCCGAGGGACAGGGAAGGGTTCACCCCTCCACTTT. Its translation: CASSRGTGKGSPLHF.